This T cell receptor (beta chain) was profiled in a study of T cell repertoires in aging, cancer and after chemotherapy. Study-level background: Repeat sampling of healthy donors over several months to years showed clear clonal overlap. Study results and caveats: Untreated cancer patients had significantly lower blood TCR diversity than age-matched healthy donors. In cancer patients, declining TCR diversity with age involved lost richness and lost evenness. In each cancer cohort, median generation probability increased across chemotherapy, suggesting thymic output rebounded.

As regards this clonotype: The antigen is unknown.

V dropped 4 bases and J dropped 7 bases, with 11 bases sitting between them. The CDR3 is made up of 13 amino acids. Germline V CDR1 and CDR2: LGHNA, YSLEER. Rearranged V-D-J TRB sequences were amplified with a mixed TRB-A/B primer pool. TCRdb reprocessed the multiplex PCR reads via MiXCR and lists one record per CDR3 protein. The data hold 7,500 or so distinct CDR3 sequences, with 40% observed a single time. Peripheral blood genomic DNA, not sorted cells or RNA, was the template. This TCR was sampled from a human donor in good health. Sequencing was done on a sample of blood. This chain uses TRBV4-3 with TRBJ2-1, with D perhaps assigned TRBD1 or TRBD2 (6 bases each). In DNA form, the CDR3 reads TGCGCCAGCAGCCGGAGGGGGGATAATGAGCAGTTCTTC. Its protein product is CASSRRGDNEQFF.